The 4 T cell receptor beta chains reported below all come from one sample, sequenced in a study of shared clonotypes between healthy human individuals. This table comes from immunoSEQ multiplex PCR, and its TCRdb copy is limited to in-frame clones, with some not included. The sample records about 2.1 million clones, 85% to 95% being singletons. Terminally differentiated effector memory CD45RA+ cells were excluded from the naive CD8 cells, which were CD45RO-negative and positively selected for CCR7. Sequenced: naive CD8+ T cells from PBMCs. The origin of the receptors is a young man in good health. Some clones in this sample may be carry-over from other donors' samples.

The J gene is TRBJ2-7, the V gene TRBV11-2, with 10 bases lining up with TRBD2. This CDR3 has 14 residues. The junction had 8 bases not matched to a gene; V was cut back by 8 bases and J by 4 bases. CDR1 is SGHAT, CDR2 FQNNGV, per germline. CDR3 in DNA: TGTGCCAGCGGGGGGAAGCGGGAGGGTTACGAGCAGTACTTC. Protein product: CASGGKREGYEQYF.

The genes are TRBV7-9 and TRBJ2-7; D is possibly TRBD1 or TRBD2 (5 bases each). CDR1 and CDR2 from the germline V gene are SEHNR and FQNEAQ (reference sequence). This CDR3 spans 12 amino acids. V lost 5 bases and J 4 bases, leaving 9 bases between the germline ends. CDR3 bases: TGTGCCAGCAGCGAAGGGGAGTACGAGCAGTACTTC. This gives the protein CASSEGEYEQYF.

The rearrangement joins TRBV6-4 to TRBJ2-7; tentatively, D is TRBD1 (6 bases). The CDR3 totals 14 residues. Trimming shortened V by 2 bases and J by 3 bases, and 11 bases separated the two germline ends. Germline CDR1 and CDR2: MRHNA and SNTAGT. CDR3 residues: CASSDHSRGYEQYF. CDR3 bases: TGTGCCAGCAGTGACCATTCCAGGGGCTACGAGCAGTACTTC.

The genes are TRBV6-6 and TRBJ2-7; D uncertain. Germline V gene lookup returns CDR1 MNHNY and CDR2 SVGAGI (reference sequence). The CDR3 has 15 residues. Trimming stripped 0 bases from V and 4 bases from J, with 13 bases between. The DNA for the CDR3 is TGTGCCAGCAGTTACTCCACCGGTGGAGCATACGAGCAGTACTTC. Its protein product is CASSYSTGGAYEQYF.